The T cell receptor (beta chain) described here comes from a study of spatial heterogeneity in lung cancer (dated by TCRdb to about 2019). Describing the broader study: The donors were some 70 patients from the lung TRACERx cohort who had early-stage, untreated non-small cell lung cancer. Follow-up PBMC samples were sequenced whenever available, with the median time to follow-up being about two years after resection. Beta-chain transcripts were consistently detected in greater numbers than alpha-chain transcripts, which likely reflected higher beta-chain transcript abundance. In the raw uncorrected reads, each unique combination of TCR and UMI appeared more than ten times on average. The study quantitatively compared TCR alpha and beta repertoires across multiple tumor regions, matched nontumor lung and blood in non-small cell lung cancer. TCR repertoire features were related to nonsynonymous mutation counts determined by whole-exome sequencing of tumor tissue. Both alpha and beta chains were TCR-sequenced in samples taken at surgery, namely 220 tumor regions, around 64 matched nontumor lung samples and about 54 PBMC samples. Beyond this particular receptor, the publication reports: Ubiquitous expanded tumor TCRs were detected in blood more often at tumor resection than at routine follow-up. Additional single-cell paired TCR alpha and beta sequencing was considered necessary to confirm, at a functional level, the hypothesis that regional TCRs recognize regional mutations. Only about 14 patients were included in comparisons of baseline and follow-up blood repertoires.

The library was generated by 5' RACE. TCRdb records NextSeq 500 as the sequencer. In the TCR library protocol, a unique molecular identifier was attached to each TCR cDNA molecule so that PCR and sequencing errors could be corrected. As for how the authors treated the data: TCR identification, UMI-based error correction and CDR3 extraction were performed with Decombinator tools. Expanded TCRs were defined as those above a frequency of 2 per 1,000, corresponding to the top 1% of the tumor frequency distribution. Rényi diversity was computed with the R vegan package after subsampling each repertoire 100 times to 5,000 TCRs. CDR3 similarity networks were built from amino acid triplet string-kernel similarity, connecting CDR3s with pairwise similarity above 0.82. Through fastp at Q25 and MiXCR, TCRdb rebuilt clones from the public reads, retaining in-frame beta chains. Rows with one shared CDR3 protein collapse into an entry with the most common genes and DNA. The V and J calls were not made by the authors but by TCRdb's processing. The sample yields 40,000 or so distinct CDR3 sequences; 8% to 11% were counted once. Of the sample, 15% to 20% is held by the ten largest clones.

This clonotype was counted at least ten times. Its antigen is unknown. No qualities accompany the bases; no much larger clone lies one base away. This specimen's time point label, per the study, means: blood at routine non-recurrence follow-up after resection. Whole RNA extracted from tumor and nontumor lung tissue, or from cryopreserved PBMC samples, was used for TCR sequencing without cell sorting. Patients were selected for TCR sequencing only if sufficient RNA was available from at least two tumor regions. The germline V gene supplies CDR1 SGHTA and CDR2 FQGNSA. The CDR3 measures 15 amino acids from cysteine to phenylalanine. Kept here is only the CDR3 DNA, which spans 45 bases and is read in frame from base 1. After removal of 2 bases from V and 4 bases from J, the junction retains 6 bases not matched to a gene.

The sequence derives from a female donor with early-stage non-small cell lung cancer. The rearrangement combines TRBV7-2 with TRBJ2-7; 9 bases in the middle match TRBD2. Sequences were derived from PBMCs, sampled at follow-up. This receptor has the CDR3 CASSLRTSGLYEQYF. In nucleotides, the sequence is TGTGCCAGCAGCTTACGTACTAGCGGGTTGTACGAGCAGTACTTC.